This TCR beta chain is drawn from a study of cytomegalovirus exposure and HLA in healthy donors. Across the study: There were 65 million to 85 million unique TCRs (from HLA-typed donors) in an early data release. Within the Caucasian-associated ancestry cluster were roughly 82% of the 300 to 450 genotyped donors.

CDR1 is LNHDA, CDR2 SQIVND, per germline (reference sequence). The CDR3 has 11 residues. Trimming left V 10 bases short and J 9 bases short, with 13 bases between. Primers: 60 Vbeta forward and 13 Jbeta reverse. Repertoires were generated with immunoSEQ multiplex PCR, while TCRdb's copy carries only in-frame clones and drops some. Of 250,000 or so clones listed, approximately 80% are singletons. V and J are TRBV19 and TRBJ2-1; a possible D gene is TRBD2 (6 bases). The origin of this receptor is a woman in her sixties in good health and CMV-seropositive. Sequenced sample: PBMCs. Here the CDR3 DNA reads TGTGCCACTCGCAACGGGGGTGAGCAGTTCTTC. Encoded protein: CATRNGGEQFF.